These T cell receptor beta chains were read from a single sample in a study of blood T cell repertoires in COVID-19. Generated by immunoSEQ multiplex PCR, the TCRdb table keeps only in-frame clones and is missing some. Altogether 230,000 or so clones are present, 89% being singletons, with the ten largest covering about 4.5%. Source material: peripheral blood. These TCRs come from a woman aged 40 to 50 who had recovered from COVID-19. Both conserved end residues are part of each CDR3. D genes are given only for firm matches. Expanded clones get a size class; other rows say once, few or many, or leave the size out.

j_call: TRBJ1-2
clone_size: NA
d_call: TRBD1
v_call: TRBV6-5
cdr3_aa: CASSVGTGVGYTF
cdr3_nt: TGTGCCAGCAGCGTAGGGACAGGCGTCGGCTACACCTTC

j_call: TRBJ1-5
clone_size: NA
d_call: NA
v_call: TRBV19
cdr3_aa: CASSIRGGNQPQHF
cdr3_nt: TGTGCCAGTAGTATCAGGGGAGGCAATCAGCCCCAGCATTTT

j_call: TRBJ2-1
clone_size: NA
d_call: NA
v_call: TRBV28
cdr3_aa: CASSSSLLGVQFF
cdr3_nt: TGTGCCAGCAGTTCCTCTCTTTTAGGGGTCCAGTTCTTC

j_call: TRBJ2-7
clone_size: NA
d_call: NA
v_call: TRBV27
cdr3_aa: CASGISYEQYF
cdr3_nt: TGTGCCAGCGGCATCTCATACGAGCAGTACTTC

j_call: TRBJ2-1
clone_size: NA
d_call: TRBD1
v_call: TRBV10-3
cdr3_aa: CAIGGRGRGNEQFF
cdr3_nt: TGTGCCATCGGAGGCAGGGGGCGCGGCAATGAGCAGTTCTTC

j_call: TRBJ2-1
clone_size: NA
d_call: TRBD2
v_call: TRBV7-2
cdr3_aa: CASSGGLAGGPSQFF
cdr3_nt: TGTGCCAGCAGCGGAGGACTAGCGGGAGGGCCCTCGCAGTTCTTC

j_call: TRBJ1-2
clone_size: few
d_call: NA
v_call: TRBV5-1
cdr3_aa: CASSSDRSYGYTF
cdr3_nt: TGCGCCAGCAGCTCGGACAGATCATATGGCTACACCTTC

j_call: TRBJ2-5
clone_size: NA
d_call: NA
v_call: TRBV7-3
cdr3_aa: CASSKPYQETQYF
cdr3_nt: TGTGCCAGCAGTAAGCCGTACCAAGAGACCCAGTACTTC

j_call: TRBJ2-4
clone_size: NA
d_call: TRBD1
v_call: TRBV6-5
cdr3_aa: CASSNRDRVIQYF
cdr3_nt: TGTGCCAGCAGTAACCGGGACAGGGTGATTCAGTACTTC

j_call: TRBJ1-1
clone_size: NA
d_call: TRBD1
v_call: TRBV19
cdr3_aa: CASSRQGNTEAFF
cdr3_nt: TGTGCCAGTAGTCGACAGGGGAACACTGAAGCTTTCTTT